Listed here are 30 T cell receptor beta chains from one sample, sequenced in a study of regulatory T cells in long-lasting Graves disease. Time point denoted: persistent/refractory GD, antithyroid drugs over 5 years with positive TRAb. PBMC-extracted RNA yielded the TCR library. Sequencing libraries for TCR beta were prepared with iRepertoire HTBI primers and Arm-PCR of CDR3 regions. TCRdb used MiXCR to reprocess the multiplex PCR reads, holding one entry per CDR3 protein. In the table there are fewer than 450,000 distinct CDR3 sequences, roughly a quarter of which are singletons. The input for sequencing was peripheral blood mononuclear cells (PBMCs), taken when the disease was refractory, from a patient treated with antithyroid drugs. Receptors originate from a female donor with Graves disease.

This clonotype appeared many times. The chain joins TRBV2 to TRBJ1-1, with 7 nucleotides matching TRBD1. This CDR3 region has 12 residues. Unmatched junction bases numbered 3, after V lost 5 bases and J lost 6 bases. CDR1 is SNHLY, CDR2 FYNNEI, per germline. The CDR3 loop reads CASSTGVAEAFF. The DNA of the CDR3 is TGTGCCAGCAGTACAGGGGTCGCTGAAGCTTTCTTT. Full variable domain (rest looked up from reference TRBV2 and TRBJ1-1): EPEVTQTPSHQVTQMGQEVILRCVPISNHLYFYWYRQILGQKVEFLVSFYNNEISEKSEIFDDQFSVERPDGSNFTLKIRSTKLEDSAMYFCASSTGVAEAFFGQGTRLTVV.

V and J are TRBV19 and TRBJ1-5, with a tentative D call TRBD1 (5 bases). This CDR3 comprises 16 residues. Germline V gene data show CDR1 as LNHDA and CDR2 as SQIVND (reference sequence). V was pared by 4 bases and J by 3 bases, with 16 bases between. CDR3 sequence: CASSTPRTGLNQPQHF. CDR3 sequence (DNA): TGTGCCAGTAGTACCCCAAGGACGGGACTCAATCAGCCCCAGCATTTT.

At least ten counts were recorded for this clonotype. V usage is TRBV28 and J usage is TRBJ2-5, with D maybe TRBD1 (6 bases). Looked up from germline, CDR1 is MDHEN and CDR2 is SYDVKM. The CDR3 totals 14 residues. Trimming stripped 7 bases from V and 1 base from J, with 13 bases between. The CDR3 DNA reads as TGTGCCAGCACCCGACAGGTTGGCCAAGAGACCCAGTACTTC. It specifies CASTRQVGQETQYF.

The rearrangement joins TRBV12-3 or TRBV12-4 to TRBJ2-5, with D perhaps matching TRBD1 (6 bases). The CDR3 extends over 14 amino acids. With 6 bases removed from V and 5 bases from J, the gap between germline ends came to 16 bases. The CDR3 DNA is TGTGCCAGCAGGCGAACAGGGATGGAGGAGACCCAGTACTTC. This sequence encodes CASRRTGMEETQYF.

The chain couples TRBV24-1 to TRBJ1-3, with D unresolved. The CDR3 has 13 amino acids. With 9 bases removed from V and 2 bases from J, the gap between germline ends came to 10 bases. Germline CDR1 is KGHDR and CDR2 is SFDVKD. CDR3 DNA sequence: TGTGCCACCCAAGAATGGGCTGGAAACACCATATATTTT. This codes for CATQEWAGNTIYF.

The DNA of the CDR3 is TGTGCCTGGAGTCCGACAGGGGGAGGGGGCTACACCTTC. It specifies CAWSPTGGGGYTF. The V gene is TRBV30, the J gene TRBJ1-2; 9 nucleotides agree with TRBD1. There are 13 residues in the CDR3. V gave up 2 bases and J gave up 8 bases; unmatched junction bases: 6. CDR1 and CDR2 (germline): GTSNPN, SVGIG (reference sequence).

The rearrangement links TRBV9 to TRBJ1-4; perhaps TRBD1 as D (6 bases). Germline V gene lookup returns CDR1 SGDLS and CDR2 YYNGEE. The CDR3 runs to 15 residues. The V end was cut by 3 bases, the J end by 3 bases, with 12 bases between. This chain's CDR3 is CASSGSGQANEKLFF. The CDR3 coding sequence is TGTGCCAGCAGCGGATCGGGACAAGCTAATGAAAAACTGTTTTTT.

The chain uses TRBV3-1 and TRBJ1-6, with TRBD1 as a possible D gene (6 bases). The CDR3 consists of 16 residues. CDR1 is LGHDT and CDR2 is YNNKEL in the germline V gene (reference sequence). V was cut by 1 base and J by 8 bases, with 15 bases left in between. The CDR3 spells CASSQGPGTPDSPLHF. The CDR3 bases are TGTGCCAGCAGCCAAGGGCCGGGGACACCGGATTCACCCCTCCACTTT.

In its sample, this clonotype was seen a few times. The rearrangement links TRBV19 to TRBJ1-1; TRBD1 is a possible D gene (5 bases). Looked up from germline, CDR1 is LNHDA and CDR2 is SQIVND (reference sequence). Deletions cut 7 bases from V and 5 bases from J, with 23 bases between. The CDR3 has 16 residues. Here the CDR3 DNA reads TGTGCCAGTACCCAAAAGACAGTTTCCATTAGGACTGAAGCTTTCTTT. Its translation is CASTQKTVSIRTEAFF. The complete variable domain, with remaining parts taken from reference TRBV19 and TRBJ1-1, reads DGGITQSPKYLFRKEGQNVTLSCEQNLNHDAMYWYRQDPGQGLRLIYYSQIVNDFQKGDIAEGYSVSREKKESFPLTVTSAQKNPTAFYLCASTQKTVSIRTEAFFGQGTRLTVV.

The chain uses TRBV20-1 and TRBJ1-1; no clear D. In germline, CDR1 is DFQATT, CDR2 SNEGSKA (reference sequence). V lost 4 bases and J 1 base, leaving 16 bases between the germline ends. The CDR3 loop spans 15 amino acids. Here the CDR3 DNA reads TGCAGTGCTAACCCCTCGGTCAGGCCGAACACTGAAGCTTTCTTT. As protein: CSANPSVRPNTEAFF.

The chain recombines TRBV10-3 with TRBJ1-2; 10 bases line up with TRBD1. With V trimmed by 11 bases and J by 1 base, 7 bases remained unmatched. The CDR3 extends over 14 amino acids. The germline V gene has CDR1 ENHRY and CDR2 SYGVKD. The CDR3 coding sequence is TGTGCCGGCGGGACAGGGGCTAATAACTATGGCTACACCTTC. Its translation is CAGGTGANNYGYTF.

This clonotype was seen more than once but under ten times. J is TRBJ1-4 and V is TRBV12-3 or TRBV12-4; 11 bases align to TRBD1. The CDR3 has 15 residues. The ends lost 5 bases at V and 6 bases at J; junction bases unmatched: 5. The CDR3 coding sequence is TGTGCCAGCAGTCTTATGGACAGGGGGCATGAAAAACTGTTTTTT. This encodes CASSLMDRGHEKLFF.

Notes on this clonotype: Since a much larger clone is just one base distant, this may be a read error. The genes are TRBV30 and TRBJ2-5; D not certain. Germline V gene sequence: CDR1 GTSNPN, CDR2 SVGIG (reference sequence). The CDR3 totals 12 residues. The CDR3 reads CAWSSGLEAQYF. In nucleotides, the CDR3 is TGTGCCTGGAGTTCCGGGTTAGAGGCCCAGTACTTC.

Turning to this clonotype: It may be a read error: a sequence one base away is much more abundant. The rearrangement joins TRBV27 to TRBJ1-2, with D perhaps TRBD1 (5 bases). The CDR3 is made up of 15 amino acids. The germline gives CDR1 MNHEY, CDR2 SMNVEV (reference sequence). CDR3 DNA sequence: TGTGCCAGCAGTTTATTCGGGGCGGAGAGCTATGGCTGCACCTTC. Residues: CASSLFGAESYGCTF.

The chain has TRBV27 and TRBJ1-1; D gene ambiguous. CDR1 and CDR2 from the germline V gene are MNHEY and SMNVEV (reference sequence). Trimming shortened V by 0 bases and J by 3 bases, and 8 bases separated the two germline ends. The CDR3 is made up of 14 amino acids. Here the CDR3 DNA reads TGTGCCAGCAGTTTATCTCGGGGTTACACTGAAGCTTTCTTT. Its protein is CASSLSRGYTEAFF.

The V and J genes are TRBV6-1 and TRBJ1-5; 10 nucleotides match TRBD1. The germline CDR1 and CDR2 sequences are MNHNS and SASEGT. V lost 5 bases and J lost 4; bases outside the gene matches: 5. CDR3 size: 15 residues. The CDR3 nucleotides are TGTGCCAGCAGTACTGGGACAGGGGCGAATCAGCCCCAGCATTTT. Its translation: CASSTGTGANQPQHF.

This clonotype was detected a few times. CDR3 sequence: CASSATGLDTGELFF. CDR3 coding DNA: TGTGCCAGCAGTGCTACAGGGTTGGACACCGGGGAGCTGTTTTTT. The chain has TRBV25-1 and TRBJ2-2; the D gene is possibly TRBD1 (6 bases). The V end was cut by 4 bases, the J end by 3 bases, with 12 bases between. The CDR3 runs to 15 residues. Germline CDR1 MGHDK, CDR2 SYGVNS.

This clonotype was observed at least ten times. The chain links TRBV28 to TRBJ2-5; 7 bases match TRBD1. The CDR3 runs to 8 residues. The germline V gene has CDR1 MDHEN and CDR2 SYDVKM. CDR3 nucleotide sequence: TGTGCGAAACAGGGGCAGTACTTC. It specifies CAKQGQYF.

This clonotype was observed at least ten times. This chain joins TRBV27 and TRBJ1-2, with a tentative D call TRBD1 (5 bases). From germline, CDR1 is MNHEY and CDR2 SMNVEV (reference sequence). This CDR3 region has 16 residues. Trimming stripped 0 bases from V and 7 bases from J, with 18 bases between. The CDR3 bases are TGTGCCAGCAGTTTATCGGGGACTTCCCTGAATTTTGGCTACACCTTC. It codes for CASSLSGTSLNFGYTF.

This clonotype occurred many times. This rearrangement joins TRBV12-3 or TRBV12-4 to TRBJ2-7, with TRBD2 as a possible D gene (6 bases). The length of the CDR3 is 15 residues. Trimming took 3 bases from V and 5 from J, leaving 17 bases between them. This chain's CDR3 is CASSFGGTWEDEQYF. The CDR3 DNA follows: TGTGCCAGCAGTTTTGGGGGGACCTGGGAAGACGAGCAGTACTTC.

The chain recombines TRBV5-6 with TRBJ1-6; D ambiguous. Germline-derived CDR1 and CDR2 are SGHDT and YYEEEE. Trimming removed 1 base at V and 7 bases at J, with 6 bases between. The CDR3 consists of 13 residues. The chain's CDR3 is CASSLNPNSPLHF. In DNA form, the CDR3 reads TGTGCCAGCAGCTTGAATCCAAATTCACCCCTCCACTTT.

Ten or more counts support this clonotype. The chain employs TRBV28 and TRBJ1-1; D is perhaps TRBD1 (6 bases). Trimming left V 2 bases short and J 5 bases short, with 12 bases between. Germline V gene data show CDR1 as MDHEN and CDR2 as SYDVKM. The CDR3 sequence is 14 residues long. The CDR3 bases are TGTGCCAGCAGTTTAAGCCAGGGGAATACTGAAGCTTTCTTT. Its translation: CASSLSQGNTEAFF.

This clonotype was recorded at least ten times. The J gene is TRBJ1-4, the V gene TRBV2, with D possibly TRBD1 on 6 matching bases. The CDR3 is 12 residues long. The germline CDR1 and CDR2 sequences are SNHLY and FYNNEI. V lost 8 bases and J 7 bases, leaving 11 bases between the germline ends. The CDR3 reads CASVSRGEKLFF. The CDR3 DNA sequence: TGTGCCAGCGTTTCCAGGGGTGAAAAACTGTTTTTT. Together with reference TRBV2 and TRBJ1-4, the CDR3 gives the full variable domain: EPEVTQTPSHQVTQMGQEVILRCVPISNHLYFYWYRQILGQKVEFLVSFYNNEISEKSEIFDDQFSVERPDGSNFTLKIRSTKLEDSAMYFCASVSRGEKLFFGSGTQLSVL.

This clonotype was seen a few times. The chain employs TRBV28 and TRBJ1-1; 9 bases line up with TRBD1. CDR1 and CDR2 (germline): MDHEN, SYDVKM. The V and J ends lost 3 bases and 5 bases, in that order; junction bases with no gene match: 16. The CDR3 contains 18 residues. CDR3 region: CASSFPPGQGSGRTEAFF. The DNA for the CDR3 is TGTGCCAGCAGTTTCCCCCCGGGACAGGGATCGGGGCGAACTGAAGCTTTCTTT.

This clonotype was seen at least ten times. The junction departs from germline at one end; a sequencing error may be responsible. V gene TRBV5-1 combines with J gene TRBJ1-1; maybe TRBD1 (5 bases). This CDR3 is 14 amino acids long. Germline CDR1 SGHRS, CDR2 YFSETQ. Here the CDR3 DNA reads TGTGCCAGCAGTTTGGGGCAGGTGAACACTGAAGCTTTCTTT. This gives the protein CASSLGQVNTEAFF.

The chain uses TRBV30 and TRBJ1-1, with TRBD1 matching 10 bases. Germline CDR1 and CDR2: GTSNPN and SVGIG (reference sequence). CDR3 size: 13 residues. With 5 bases clipped from V and 5 bases from J, the junction kept 5 bases outside the gene matches. CDR3 coding DNA: TGTGCCTGGGGACAGGGGGGGCGGACTGAAGCTTTCTTT. This translates into CAWGQGGRTEAFF.

The gene calls are TRBV29-1 and TRBJ1-1; D ambiguous. The CDR3 has 13 residues. The germline V gene has CDR1 SQVTM and CDR2 ANQGSEA. V was trimmed by 0 bases and J by 5 bases, leaving 10 bases between them. The CDR3 is CSVEDPVGTEAFF. The CDR3 DNA sequence: TGCAGCGTTGAAGACCCCGTTGGGACTGAAGCTTTCTTT.

The table lists this clonotype with a few counts. The V and J genes are TRBV15 and TRBJ2-6, with D hard to call. This CDR3 is 15 amino acids long. Germline V gene sequence: CDR1 LNHNV, CDR2 YYDKDF (reference sequence). Deletions cut 8 bases from V and 0 bases from J, with 11 bases between. This CDR3 is CATAPDRSGANVLTF. CDR3 nucleotides: TGTGCCACCGCACCGGACCGCTCTGGGGCCAACGTCCTGACTTTC.

The count of this clonotype is one. The V gene is TRBV6-5, the J gene TRBJ1-1; unclear D gene. V shed 2 bases and J shed 6 bases, with 13 bases lying between them. CDR3 size: 14 residues. Germline lookup yields CDR1 MNHEY and CDR2 SVGAGI. The CDR3 sequence is CASSYDHGFSEAFF. CDR3 in DNA: TGTGCCAGCAGTTACGACCACGGGTTTTCTGAAGCTTTCTTT.

The rearrangement uses TRBV20-1 and TRBJ1-5, with 7 nucleotides matching TRBD1. Germline lookup yields CDR1 DFQATT and CDR2 SNEGSKA (reference sequence). The trim removed 1 base at V and 4 bases at J, leaving 10 bases unmatched. CDR3 length: 16 amino acids. CDR3 in DNA: TGCAGTGCTAGAGGACAGGGAGGAATAAGGAATCAGCCCCAGCATTTT. Protein: CSARGQGGIRNQPQHF.